These 24 T cell receptor beta chains originate from one sample sequenced in a study of shared clonotypes between healthy human individuals. The repertoire was sequenced with immunoSEQ multiplex PCR; TCRdb's copy has only in-frame clones and lacks some. Here the sample spans about 2.4 million clones, 93% being singletons. Specimen: naive CD4+ T cells from PBMCs. Subset indicated: CD45RA+ positively selected. The receptor set was obtained from a man aged 18 to 30 in good health. Some clones in this sample may be carry-over from other donors' samples.

V gene TRBV6-1 combines with J gene TRBJ2-7; D is uncertain. Per germline, CDR1 MNHNS and CDR2 SASEGT. With 0 bases removed from V and 4 bases from J, the gap between germline ends came to 10 bases. The CDR3 spans 14 residues. DNA of the CDR3: TGTGCCAGCAGTGAAGCAGGGTTGGGTTACGAGCAGTACTTC. This translates into CASSEAGLGYEQYF.

This chain links TRBV4-1 with TRBJ1-5; the D gene is possibly TRBD1 (5 bases). This CDR3 comprises 17 residues. V lost 0 bases to trimming and J lost 3 bases, with 15 bases between them. The V gene's germline CDR1 is MGHRA and CDR2 YSYEKL. The CDR3, as DNA: TGCGCCAGCAGCCAAGAATGGGGCCCGTTGAACAATCAGCCCCAGCATTTT. Its translation: CASSQEWGPLNNQPQHF.

This chain uses TRBV5-1 with TRBJ1-4; D is unclear. The CDR3 totals 14 residues. Deletions cut 4 bases from V and 4 bases from J, with 11 bases between. Germline V CDR1 and CDR2: SGHRS, YFSETQ. CDR3 sequence: CASSQDSYNEKLFF. DNA for the CDR3: TGCGCCAGCAGCCAGGACTCATATAATGAAAAACTGTTTTTT. Based on the CDR3 plus reference TRBV5-1 and TRBJ1-4, the full variable domain is KAGVTQTPRYLIKTRGQQVTLSCSPISGHRSVSWYQQTPGQGLQFLFEYFSETQRNKGNFPGRFSGRQFSNSRSEMNVSTLELGDSALYLCASSQDSYNEKLFFGSGTQLSVL.

The chain has TRBV25-1 and TRBJ2-7; perhaps TRBD2 as D (6 bases). The germline V gene encodes CDR1 MGHDK and CDR2 SYGVNS. The CDR3 contains 14 residues. Trimming removed 5 bases at V and 5 bases at J, with 16 bases between. The CDR3 spells CASSRRLVEDEQYF. CDR3 DNA sequence: TGTGCCAGCAGTCGCCGACTAGTCGAAGACGAGCAGTACTTC.

The gene calls are TRBV10-2 and TRBJ1-5; D gene unclear. With 4 bases removed from V and 4 bases from J, the gap between germline ends came to 8 bases. The germline V gene has CDR1 WSHSY and CDR2 SAAADI. The CDR3 runs 13 residues. CDR3 residues: CASSGVGNQPQHF. CDR3 nucleotides: TGCGCCAGCAGTGGGGTGGGGAATCAGCCCCAGCATTTT.

V gene TRBV6-1 combines with J gene TRBJ1-2; 7 bases align to TRBD1. The V segment lost 5 bases and the J segment 8 bases; nucleotides outside the gene matches: 14. This CDR3 is built from 15 residues. The germline CDR1 and CDR2 sequences are MNHNS and SASEGT. The CDR3 DNA reads TGTGCCAGCAGTTCTCCCGGGACAGACTCGAGGGGCTACACCTTC. The encoded protein is CASSSPGTDSRGYTF.

The chain combines TRBV5-4 with TRBJ1-1; D is ambiguous. The CDR3 loop spans 14 amino acids. V was pared by 2 bases and J by 8 bases, with 16 bases between. The germline V gene encodes CDR1 SGHNT and CDR2 YYREEE (reference sequence). The CDR3 DNA reads as TGTGCCAGCAGCTTCGAAGGTAGGGCGACGGAAGCTTTCTTT. This gives the protein CASSFEGRATEAFF.

The chain links TRBV14 to TRBJ2-6; the match to TRBD2 covers 7 bases. The CDR3 runs to 19 residues. With V trimmed by 0 bases and J by 1 base, 9 bases remained unmatched. The germline gives CDR1 SGHDN, CDR2 FVKESK. CDR3 sequence: CASSQDILARISGANVLTF. CDR3 in DNA: TGTGCCAGCAGCCAAGATATACTAGCGAGGATTTCTGGGGCCAACGTCCTGACTTTC.

As to this clone: Other DNA sequences in the same sample also yield this CDR3. The chain has TRBV6-1 and TRBJ2-3; tentative D call: TRBD1 (6 bases). The CDR3 runs 13 residues. Trimming removed 6 bases from V and 3 bases from J, with 10 bases in between. Germline V lookup: CDR1 MNHNS, CDR2 SASEGT. The CDR3 nucleotides are TGTGCCAGCAGGACAGGAGGTACAGATACGCAGTATTTT. Its translation: CASRTGGTDTQYF.

The chain links TRBV5-1 to TRBJ1-3, with 7 bases fitting TRBD1. Germline CDR1 SGHRS, CDR2 YFSETQ. CDR3 length: 14 residues. V lost 4 bases and J lost 6; bases outside the gene matches: 7. CDR3 region: CASSPQGGVNTIYF. The CDR3 nucleotides read TGCGCCAGCAGCCCCCAAGGGGGCGTAAACACCATATATTTT.

The J gene is TRBJ2-2, the V gene TRBV6-1; 9 bases align to TRBD1. The germline V gene encodes CDR1 MNHNS and CDR2 SASEGT. V lost 4 bases to trimming and J lost 7 bases; unmatched junction nucleotides: 10. This CDR3 has 16 amino acids. CDR3 region: CASSASQGAPIGELFF. CDR3 DNA sequence: TGTGCCAGCAGTGCATCACAGGGGGCGCCCATCGGGGAGCTGTTTTTT.

The J gene is TRBJ1-1, the V gene TRBV5-1; D is undetermined. There are 14 residues in the CDR3. Germline CDR1 is SGHRS and CDR2 is YFSETQ. V was clipped by 4 bases and J by 1 base, with 11 bases between them. CDR3 region: CASSPTEGNTEAFF. The CDR3 region has the DNA TGCGCCAGCAGCCCAACGGAGGGGAACACTGAAGCTTTCTTT.

This chain uses TRBV7-9 with TRBJ1-3; 8 bases align to TRBD1. Trimming took 5 bases from V and 7 from J; bases not matched to a gene: 10. The CDR3 totals 15 residues. Germline CDR1 is SEHNR and CDR2 is FQNEAQ (reference sequence). The CDR3: CASSPRTGKINTIYF. CDR3 sequence (DNA): TGTGCCAGCAGCCCCCGGACAGGGAAAATTAACACCATATATTTT.

The rearrangement links TRBV5-1 to TRBJ2-2, with 12 bases that match TRBD2. With V trimmed by 3 bases and J by 7 bases, 7 bases remained unmatched. Germline V gene data show CDR1 as SGHRS and CDR2 as YFSETQ. The length of the CDR3 is 16 residues. The CDR3 loop reads CASSSLLAGGNGELFF. The DNA for the CDR3 is TGCGCCAGCAGCTCTCTCCTAGCGGGAGGGAACGGGGAGCTGTTTTTT. The full variable domain, completed using reference TRBV5-1 and TRBJ2-2, is KAGVTQTPRYLIKTRGQQVTLSCSPISGHRSVSWYQQTPGQGLQFLFEYFSETQRNKGNFPGRFSGRQFSNSRSEMNVSTLELGDSALYLCASSSLLAGGNGELFFGEGSRLTVL.

The chain couples TRBV28 to TRBJ2-7, with 7 bases lining up with TRBD2. V was clipped by 3 bases and J by 3 bases; unmatched bases: 8. This CDR3 contains 15 residues. Germline V gene lookup returns CDR1 MDHEN and CDR2 SYDVKM. CDR3 amino acids: CASSLLAAVYYEQYF. The CDR3 coding sequence is TGTGCCAGCAGTTTGCTAGCGGCGGTTTACTACGAGCAGTACTTC.

The chain combines TRBV9 with TRBJ2-2; 10 positions match TRBD1. This CDR3 comprises 16 residues. Per germline, CDR1 SGDLS and CDR2 YYNGEE. The V and J ends lost 3 bases and 5 bases, in that order; junction bases with no gene match: 7. CDR3 residues: CASSGRQGALTGELFF. The CDR3 DNA reads TGTGCCAGCAGCGGCAGACAGGGGGCGCTGACCGGGGAGCTGTTTTTT.

This sequence joins TRBV5-1 and TRBJ1-1; D unresolved. CDR3 length: 13 residues. Trimming took 5 bases from V and 8 from J, leaving 16 bases between them. The V gene's germline CDR1 is SGHRS and CDR2 YFSETQ. In DNA, the CDR3 is TGCGCCAGCAGACGAGACCGGTCTTCGGAAGCTTTCTTT. As protein: CASRRDRSSEAFF.

The rearrangement joins TRBV5-4 to TRBJ2-3; 7 nucleotides match TRBD2. V gave up 6 bases and J gave up 4 bases; unmatched junction bases: 8. Looked up from germline, CDR1 is SGHNT and CDR2 is YYREEE (reference sequence). The CDR3 has 14 amino acids. The CDR3 region has the DNA TGTGCCAGCACCTCACAAGGGAGGGCAGATACGCAGTATTTT. Encoded protein: CASTSQGRADTQYF.

In the case of this clone: Other DNA sequences within the sample encode an identical CDR3. This chain links TRBV6-1 with TRBJ1-4; TRBD1 matches 8 bases. The CDR3 spans 13 residues. CDR1 and CDR2 (germline): MNHNS, SASEGT. Trimming at V came to 2 bases and at J to 8 bases, leaving 1 base not matched to a gene. The CDR3 DNA is TGTGCCAGCAGTGAAACAGGGGGAGAAAAACTGTTTTTT. Its protein product is CASSETGGEKLFF.

The gene calls are TRBV28 and TRBJ2-5; D is possibly TRBD1 (6 bases). Trimming took 0 bases from V and 4 from J, leaving 12 bases between them. The CDR3 covers 15 residues. Germline CDR1 MDHEN, CDR2 SYDVKM. CDR3 in DNA: TGTGCCAGCAGTTTATGGTCAGGGGCCAGAGAGACCCAGTACTTC. This codes for CASSLWSGARETQYF.

This chain joins TRBV7-8 and TRBJ2-5; 7 bases map to TRBD1. V shed 6 bases, J shed 9 bases, and the junction held 4 bases outside the gene matches. The CDR3 sequence is 11 residues long. Looked up from germline, CDR1 is SGHVS and CDR2 is FQNEAQ. CDR3 DNA sequence: TGTGCCAGCAGACTTCAGGGGGCCCAGTACTTC. Amino acid sequence: CASRLQGAQYF.

This sequence joins TRBV10-3 and TRBJ2-7; 14 nucleotides match TRBD2. The tail of the sequence fits TRBJ2-1 better, so the J call may be wrong. CDR1 is ENHRY, CDR2 SYGVKD, per germline. The CDR3 length is 17 residues. The CDR3 sequence is CAISGQGLAGAYNEQFF. The CDR3 DNA sequence: TGTGCCATCAGTGGTCAGGGACTAGCGGGAGCCTACAATGAGCAGTTCTTC.

The chain recombines TRBV19 with TRBJ2-3; tentatively, D is TRBD1 (6 bases). The CDR3 spans 15 residues. From germline, CDR1 is LNHDA and CDR2 SQIVND (reference sequence). The germline V and J ends were trimmed by 3 bases and 2 bases, with 12 bases remaining between them. The CDR3 protein is CASSIQQGITDTQYF. CDR3 sequence (DNA): TGTGCCAGTAGTATCCAACAGGGAATCACAGATACGCAGTATTTT.

This clone was counted a single time. The V and J genes are TRBV6-1 and TRBJ2-5, with 7 bases aligning to TRBD1. Germline-derived CDR1 and CDR2 are MNHNS and SASEGT. With V trimmed by 4 bases and J by 4 bases, 6 bases remained unmatched. The CDR3 extends over 14 amino acids. Here the CDR3 DNA reads TGTGCCAGCAGTGGACAGGGTGGTCGAGAGACCCAGTACTTC. Translating gives CASSGQGGRETQYF.